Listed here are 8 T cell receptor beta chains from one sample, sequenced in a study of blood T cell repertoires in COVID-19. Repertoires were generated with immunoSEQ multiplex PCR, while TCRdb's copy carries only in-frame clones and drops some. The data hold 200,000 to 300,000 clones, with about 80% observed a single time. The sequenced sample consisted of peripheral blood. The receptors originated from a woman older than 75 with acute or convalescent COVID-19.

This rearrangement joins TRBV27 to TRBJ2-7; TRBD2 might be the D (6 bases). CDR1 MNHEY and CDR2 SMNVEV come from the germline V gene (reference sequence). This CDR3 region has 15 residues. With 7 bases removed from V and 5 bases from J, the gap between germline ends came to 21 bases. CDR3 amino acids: CASNRVFVGGNEQYF. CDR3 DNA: TGTGCCAGCAACCGAGTGTTTGTGGGCGGGAACGAGCAGTACTTC.

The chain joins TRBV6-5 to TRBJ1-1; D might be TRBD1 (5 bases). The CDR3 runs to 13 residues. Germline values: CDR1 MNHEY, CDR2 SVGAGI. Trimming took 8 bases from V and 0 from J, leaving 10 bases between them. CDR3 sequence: CASPDNVNTEAFF. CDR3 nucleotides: TGTGCCAGCCCGGACAACGTGAACACTGAAGCTTTCTTT.

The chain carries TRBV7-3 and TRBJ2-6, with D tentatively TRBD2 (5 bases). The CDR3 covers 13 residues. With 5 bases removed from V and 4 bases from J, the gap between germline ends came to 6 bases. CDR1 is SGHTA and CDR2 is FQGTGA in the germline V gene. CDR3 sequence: CASSRGGANVLTF. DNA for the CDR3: TGTGCCAGCAGCCGAGGGGGGGCCAACGTCCTGACTTTC.

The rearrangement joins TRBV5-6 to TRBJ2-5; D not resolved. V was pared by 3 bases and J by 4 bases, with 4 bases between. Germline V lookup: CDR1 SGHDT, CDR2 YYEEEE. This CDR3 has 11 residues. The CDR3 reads CASSYGETQYF. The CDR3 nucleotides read TGTGCCAGCAGCTACGGAGAGACCCAGTACTTC.

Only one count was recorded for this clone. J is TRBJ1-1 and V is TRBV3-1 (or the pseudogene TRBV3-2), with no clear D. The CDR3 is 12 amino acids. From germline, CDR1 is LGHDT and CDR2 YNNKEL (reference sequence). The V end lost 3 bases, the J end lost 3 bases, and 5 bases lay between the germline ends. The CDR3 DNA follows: TGTGCCAGCAGCCACGGGGACACTGAAGCTTTCTTT. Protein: CASSHGDTEAFF.

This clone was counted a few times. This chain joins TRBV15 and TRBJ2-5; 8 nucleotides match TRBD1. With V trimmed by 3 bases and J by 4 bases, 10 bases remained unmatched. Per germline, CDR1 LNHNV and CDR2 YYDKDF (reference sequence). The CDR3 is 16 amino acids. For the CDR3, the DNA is TGTGCCACCAGCAGCATCATTGACAGGGGCCGAGAGACCCAGTACTTC. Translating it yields CATSSIIDRGRETQYF.

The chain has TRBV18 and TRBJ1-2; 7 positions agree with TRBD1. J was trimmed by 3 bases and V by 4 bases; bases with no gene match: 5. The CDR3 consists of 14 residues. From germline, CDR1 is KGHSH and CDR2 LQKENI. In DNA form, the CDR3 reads TGTGCCAGCTCACTGGGGACAGACTACTATGGCTACACCTTC. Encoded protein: CASSLGTDYYGYTF.

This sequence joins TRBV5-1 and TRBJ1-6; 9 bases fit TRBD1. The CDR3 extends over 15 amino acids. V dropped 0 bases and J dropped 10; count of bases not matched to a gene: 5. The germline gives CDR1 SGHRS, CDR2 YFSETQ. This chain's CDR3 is CASSLEGTGSSPLHF. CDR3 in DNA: TGCGCCAGCAGCTTGGAGGGGACAGGGAGCTCACCCCTCCACTTT.